What follows are 22 T cell receptor beta chains derived from one specimen sequenced in a study of blood T cell repertoires in COVID-19. The repertoire was sequenced with immunoSEQ multiplex PCR; TCRdb's copy has only in-frame clones and lacks some. The repertoire holds just under 90,000 clones, with approximately 88% as singletons. The sequencing input was peripheral blood. These receptors were taken from a man aged 55 to 70 with acute or convalescent COVID-19.

V usage is TRBV5-1 and J usage is TRBJ1-1; the match to TRBD1 covers 9 bases. Germline assignment: CDR1 SGHRS and CDR2 YFSETQ. Losses at the gene ends were 1 base for V and 1 base for J; bases not matched to a gene: 2. The length of the CDR3 is 15 residues. DNA for the CDR3: TGCGCCAGCAGCTTGCTACAGGGGGCGAACACTGAAGCTTTCTTT. Translated: CASSLLQGANTEAFF.

The chain links TRBV11-3 to TRBJ2-3; perhaps TRBD1 as D (6 bases). This CDR3 spans 13 amino acids. Germline CDR1 SGHNT, CDR2 YENEEA. V was trimmed by 6 bases and J by 3 bases, leaving 10 bases between them. The CDR3 nucleotides are TGTGCCAGCAGTTACGACAGGACAGATACGCAGTATTTT. Its translation is CASSYDRTDTQYF.

A few counts support this clone. The chain links TRBV24-1 to TRBJ1-2; unclear D gene. V was trimmed by 2 bases and J by 5 bases, leaving 2 bases between them. CDR1 and CDR2 (germline): KGHDR, SFDVKD. The CDR3 consists of 11 residues. CDR3 nucleotides: TGTGCCACCAGTGATTCTTATGGCTACACCTTC. It specifies CATSDSYGYTF.

The rearrangement links TRBV7-3 to TRBJ2-5, with no clear D. The CDR3 has 13 residues. The V end lost 6 bases, the J end lost 5 bases, and 13 bases lay between the germline ends. Germline CDR1 and CDR2: SGHTA and FQGTGA. The CDR3 region is CASRQPPFETQYF. The DNA of the CDR3 is TGTGCCAGCAGACAACCCCCATTTGAGACCCAGTACTTC.

This chain uses TRBV10-2 with TRBJ2-7, with 8 nucleotides matching TRBD1. The V gene end was trimmed by 6 bases and the J gene end by 2 bases; junction bases not matched to a gene: 9. From germline, CDR1 is WSHSY and CDR2 SAAADI. The CDR3 runs to 15 residues. The CDR3 sequence is CASRRPGTGTYEQYF. CDR3 DNA sequence: TGCGCCAGCAGGCGTCCCGGGACAGGCACCTACGAGCAGTACTTC.

The chain joins TRBV4-2 to TRBJ1-2; D is unclear. V lost 0 bases and J lost 4, with 9 bases in between. CDR1 and CDR2 (germline): LGHNA, YNFKEQ. CDR3 length: 14 residues. CDR3 loop: CASSQERGSYGYTF. In DNA form, the CDR3 reads TGTGCCAGCAGCCAAGAGCGGGGATCCTATGGCTACACCTTC.

V gene TRBV30 combines with J gene TRBJ1-4; D gene uncertain. The CDR3 has 12 amino acids. Trimming stripped 1 base from V and 6 bases from J, with 6 bases between. Germline assignment: CDR1 GTSNPN and CDR2 SVGIG (reference sequence). The CDR3 DNA follows: TGTGCCTGGAGTGCTTCGTATGAAAAACTGTTTTTT. As protein: CAWSASYEKLFF.

The chain is built from TRBV11-2 and TRBJ2-5; 10 bases map to TRBD1. The CDR3 spans 15 residues. The V and J ends lost 5 bases and 1 base, in that order; junction bases with no gene match: 4. The V gene's germline CDR1 is SGHAT and CDR2 FQNNGV. In nucleotides, the CDR3 is TGTGCCAGCAGCAAGGACAGGGGGTCCCAAGAGACCCAGTACTTC. It is translated as CASSKDRGSQETQYF.

The rearrangement joins TRBV5-1 to TRBJ1-2; D ambiguous. Trimming left V 1 base short and J 8 bases short, with 9 bases between. Germline V gene sequence: CDR1 SGHRS, CDR2 YFSETQ. This CDR3 is 12 amino acids long. CDR3 sequence reads: CASSLSRVGYTF. DNA of the CDR3: TGCGCCAGCAGCTTGTCCCGGGTAGGCTACACCTTC.

V gene TRBV2 combines with J gene TRBJ2-1; 8 positions agree with TRBD1. Germline trimming cut 5 bases from V and 7 bases from J; bases unmatched to any gene: 10. The germline gives CDR1 SNHLY, CDR2 FYNNEI. This CDR3 is 15 amino acids long. The DNA of the CDR3 is TGTGCCAGCAGTCAAAGCAGGGGGCTGGGGAATGAGCAGTTCTTC. This sequence encodes CASSQSRGLGNEQFF.

J is TRBJ2-1 and V is TRBV11-2; 8 bases agree with TRBD1. Trimming removed 4 bases from V and 2 bases from J; junction bases left unmatched: 4. Germline CDR1 SGHAT, CDR2 FQNNGV. This CDR3 comprises 15 residues. The CDR3 is CASSYQGAAYNEQFF. DNA of the CDR3: TGTGCCAGCAGCTACCAGGGGGCTGCCTACAATGAGCAGTTCTTC.

The genes are TRBV19 and TRBJ2-7; 8 nucleotides agree with TRBD1. This CDR3 is built from 18 residues. With 5 bases clipped from V and 2 bases from J, the junction kept 17 bases outside the gene matches. CDR1 is LNHDA and CDR2 is SQIVND in the germline V gene (reference sequence). CDR3 loop: CASSPQGGESGAPYEQYF. The CDR3 nucleotides are TGTGCCAGTAGTCCACAGGGGGGAGAGAGCGGAGCACCCTACGAGCAGTACTTC.

The rearrangement joins TRBV10-3 to TRBJ1-3; D is possibly TRBD1 (6 bases). Trimming cost V 10 bases and J 0 bases, with 16 bases left between them. CDR1 and CDR2 from the germline V gene are ENHRY and SYGVKD. This CDR3 region has 15 residues. CDR3 in DNA: TGTGCCACAGGGGATTCACAGGGCTCTGGAAACACCATATATTTT. It translates to CATGDSQGSGNTIYF.

The rearrangement uses TRBV7-2 and TRBJ2-1; TRBD2 matches 9 bases. This CDR3 is 15 amino acids long. With V trimmed by 2 bases and J by 9 bases, 8 bases remained unmatched. CDR1 and CDR2 from the germline V gene are SGHTA and FQGNSA. CDR3: CASSLRTSVPSEQFF. The CDR3 DNA reads as TGTGCCAGCAGCTTAAGGACTAGCGTACCGAGTGAGCAGTTCTTC.

The rearrangement links TRBV5-6 to TRBJ1-5; 10 bases align to TRBD1. The V and J ends lost 0 bases and 6 bases, in that order; junction bases with no gene match: 0. This CDR3 region has 14 residues. The germline V gene has CDR1 SGHDT and CDR2 YYEEEE. CDR3 DNA: TGTGCCAGCAGCTTGGGGACAGGGGGTCAGCCCCAGCATTTT. Amino acids: CASSLGTGGQPQHF.

The J gene is TRBJ2-7, the V gene TRBV3-1 (or the pseudogene TRBV3-2); 12 bases match TRBD2. The CDR3 is 16 residues long. J gave up 0 bases and V 5 bases, and 5 bases lay outside the gene matches. Germline lookup yields CDR1 LGHDT and CDR2 YNNKEL (reference sequence). The CDR3 bases are TGTGCCAGCAGCACCCGACTAGCGGGAGTCTCCTACGAGCAGTACTTC. Residues: CASSTRLAGVSYEQYF.

The chain couples TRBV18 to TRBJ1-1, with TRBD1 identical over 7 bases. Trimming took 2 bases from V and 0 from J; bases not matched to a gene: 6. This CDR3 is built from 16 residues. Germline V gives CDR1 KGHSH, CDR2 LQKENI. DNA for the CDR3: TGTGCCAGCTCACCATCCGGGACAGAACTGAACACTGAAGCTTTCTTT. It encodes CASSPSGTELNTEAFF.

The chain links TRBV27 to TRBJ2-1; possibly TRBD2 for D (6 bases). Deletions cut 3 bases from V and 0 bases from J, with 15 bases between. Germline CDR1 MNHEY, CDR2 SMNVEV (reference sequence). The CDR3 loop spans 17 amino acids. For the CDR3, the DNA is TGTGCCAGCAGTTTCCTGCGGGGCAGGAGCTCCTACAATGAGCAGTTCTTC. Protein: CASSFLRGRSSYNEQFF.

The chain uses TRBV5-1 and TRBJ2-1; TRBD1 matches at 9 bases. Germline CDR1 reads SGHRS; CDR2 reads YFSETQ. The CDR3 runs 15 residues. Unmatched junction bases numbered 7, after V lost 4 bases and J lost 5 bases. The CDR3 DNA is TGCGCCAGCAGCGACCGGGACAGGGCAAACAATGAGCAGTTCTTC. Translated: CASSDRDRANNEQFF.

J is TRBJ2-7 and V is TRBV7-3; weak D call: TRBD2 (5 bases). CDR1 SGHTA and CDR2 FQGTGA come from the germline V gene. CDR3 length: 15 residues. The V and J ends lost 2 bases and 4 bases respectively, with 15 bases between them. The CDR3 DNA reads as TGTGCCAGCAGCTTAGGCCCCGGGGAACAGTACGAGCAGTACTTC. This sequence encodes CASSLGPGEQYEQYF.

This clone has just one count. The CDR3 DNA reads as TGTGCCAGTAGTATAGACGGTGAAGAGACCCAGTACTTC. Residues: CASSIDGEETQYF. The chain carries TRBV19 and TRBJ2-5; D is ambiguous. The V end was cut by 0 bases, the J end by 3 bases, with 5 bases between. CDR1 is LNHDA, CDR2 SQIVND, per germline (reference sequence). CDR3 length: 13 amino acids.

This rearrangement joins TRBV18 to TRBJ1-5; D is possibly TRBD1 (5 bases). The germline CDR1 and CDR2 sequences are KGHSH and LQKENI. Trimming cost V 2 bases and J 3 bases, with 11 bases left between them. The CDR3 runs to 15 residues. In nucleotides, the CDR3 is TGTGCCAGCTCACCAGCAAAGGGGAACAATCAGCCCCAGCATTTT. Translating gives CASSPAKGNNQPQHF. The whole variable domain, remainder taken from reference TRBV18 and TRBJ1-5, is NAGVMQNPRHLVRRRGQEARLRCSPMKGHSHVYWYRQLPEEGLKFMVYLQKENIIDESGMPKERFSAEFPKEGPSILRIQQVVRGDSAAYFCASSPAKGNNQPQHFGDGTRLSIL.